The 21 T cell receptor beta chains reported below all come from one sample, sequenced in a study of shared T cell receptors in the human thymus. Produced via immunoSEQ multiplex PCR; TCRdb's table is partial and in-frame only. The sample consists of approximately 730,000 clones, approximately 85% of them appearing once. These data were also filed under a second study, of human thymus T cells.

Sequencing was carried out using thymocytes. Source of these receptors: a girl under three years old with a congenital heart defect.

The V and J genes are TRBV5-5 and TRBJ1-1; D not certain. In germline, CDR1 is SGHKS, CDR2 YYEKEE (reference sequence). The CDR3 has 15 residues. The ends were cut back, 4 bases at V and 1 base at J, with 14 bases in the middle. CDR3 in DNA: TGTGCCAGCAGCCGCGTCTTATCAGGGAACACTGAAGCTTTCTTT. This gives the protein CASSRVLSGNTEAFF.

This sequence joins TRBV27 and TRBJ1-3, with D perhaps TRBD1 (6 bases). Germline V gene lookup returns CDR1 MNHEY and CDR2 SMNVEV (reference sequence). CDR3 length equals 15 residues. V lost 2 bases to trimming and J lost 3 bases, with 11 bases between them. CDR3 sequence: CASSLHRDIGNTIYF. The CDR3 nucleotides read TGTGCCAGCAGTTTACACCGGGACATTGGAAACACCATATATTTT.

This clone was detected a few times. This rearrangement joins TRBV6-1 to TRBJ1-6; 7 bases are shared with TRBD1. Germline trimming cut 6 bases from V and 8 bases from J; bases unmatched to any gene: 10. Per germline, CDR1 MNHNS and CDR2 SASEGT. The CDR3 is 15 residues long. CDR3 sequence: CASSPNGTDHSPLHF. In DNA form, the CDR3 reads TGTGCCAGCAGCCCTAACGGGACAGACCATTCACCCCTCCACTTT.

This chain links TRBV28 with TRBJ2-1, with 7 bases aligning to TRBD1. J was trimmed by 8 bases and V by 5 bases; bases with no gene match: 9. The CDR3 length is 14 residues. Per germline, CDR1 MDHEN and CDR2 SYDVKM. CDR3 nucleotides: TGTGCCAGCAGTCTACAGGGGCCAGGCGATGAGCAGTTCTTC. This gives the protein CASSLQGPGDEQFF.

The chain couples TRBV7-2 to TRBJ1-1; possibly TRBD1 for D (5 bases). Between the trimmed V and J ends, which lost 1 base and 2 bases, there was a span of 11 bases. Germline V gene sequence: CDR1 SGHTA, CDR2 FQGNSA. The CDR3 runs 15 residues. CDR3 nucleotide sequence: TGTGCCAGCAGCTTAGTGCCAGGGACTAACACTGAAGCTTTCTTT. Translation: CASSLVPGTNTEAFF. The whole variable domain, remainder taken from reference TRBV7-2 and TRBJ1-1, is GAGVSQSPSNKVTEKGKDVELRCDPISGHTALYWYRQSLGQGLEFLIYFQGNSAPDKSGLPSDRFSAERTGGSVSTLTIQRTQQEDSAVYLCASSLVPGTNTEAFFGQGTRLTVV.

The chain joins TRBV15 to TRBJ1-1; a weak D match, TRBD1 (5 bases). V was shortened by 5 bases and J by 5 bases, with 18 bases between the two germline ends. The CDR3 totals 15 residues. Per the germline V gene, CDR1 is LNHNV and CDR2 is YYDKDF (reference sequence). CDR3 nucleotide sequence: TGTGCCACCAGCGGGGGAGCGGGATCTGGGACTGAAGCTTTCTTT. Amino acids: CATSGGAGSGTEAFF.

The chain carries TRBV5-8 and TRBJ1-5, with no clear D. The germline CDR1 and CDR2 sequences are SGHTS and YDEGEE. Between the trimmed V and J ends, which lost 2 bases and 0 bases, there was a span of 12 bases. CDR3 length: 16 residues. The CDR3 loop reads CASSFPHFYSNQPQHF. For the CDR3, the DNA is TGTGCCAGCAGCTTTCCCCACTTTTATAGCAATCAGCCCCAGCATTTT. The variable domain in full, completed from reference TRBV5-8 and TRBJ1-5, reads EAGVTQSPTHLIKTRGQQATLRCSPISGHTSVYWYQQALGLGLQFLLWYDEGEERNRGNFPPRFSGRQFPNYSSELNVNALELEDSALYLCASSFPHFYSNQPQHFGDGTRLSIL.

The V gene is TRBV5-1, the J gene TRBJ1-2; maybe TRBD1 (5 bases). The CDR3 is 15 residues long. Germline V gives CDR1 SGHRS, CDR2 YFSETQ. The V and J ends lost 5 bases and 1 base respectively, with 15 bases between them. CDR3 in DNA: TGCGCCAGCAGGCGGAACAGGAATTTTAACTATGGCTACACCTTC. Translating it yields CASRRNRNFNYGYTF.

This rearrangement joins TRBV19 to TRBJ1-4; 8 bases map to TRBD1. The CDR3 has 16 residues. With 5 bases clipped from V and 6 bases from J, the junction kept 11 bases outside the gene matches. Germline assignment: CDR1 LNHDA and CDR2 SQIVND (reference sequence). CDR3 nucleotides: TGTGCCAGTAGTCCAGGGGGCACCCCTCAATATGAAAAACTGTTTTTT. Encoded protein: CASSPGGTPQYEKLFF.

The V gene is TRBV5-1, the J gene TRBJ2-3; TRBD2 is a possible D gene (7 bases). The V gene's germline CDR1 is SGHRS and CDR2 YFSETQ. V lost 3 bases and J 6 bases, leaving 14 bases between the germline ends. The CDR3 runs 14 residues. Here the CDR3 reads CASSWGGQADTQYF. As DNA, the CDR3 is TGCGCCAGCAGCTGGGGGGGGCAGGCGGATACGCAGTATTTT.

The chain uses TRBV19 and TRBJ2-7; TRBD2 is a possible D gene (6 bases). Per the germline V gene, CDR1 is LNHDA and CDR2 is SQIVND (reference sequence). This CDR3 is 14 amino acids long. V was cut by 10 bases and J by 2 bases, with 18 bases left in between. For the CDR3, the DNA is TGTGCCACTTCCACGGGGGTGGGGCCCTACGAGCAGTACTTC. Amino acid sequence: CATSTGVGPYEQYF. Together with reference TRBV19 and TRBJ2-7, the CDR3 gives the full variable domain: DGGITQSPKYLFRKEGQNVTLSCEQNLNHDAMYWYRQDPGQGLRLIYYSQIVNDFQKGDIAEGYSVSREKKESFPLTVTSAQKNPTAFYLCATSTGVGPYEQYFGPGTRLTVT.

This clone came up a few times. The V call is TRBV5-8, the J call TRBJ1-4, with unresolved D. The CDR3 loop spans 14 amino acids. Trimming left V 5 bases short and J 0 bases short, with 8 bases between. From germline, CDR1 is SGHTS and CDR2 YDEGEE. The DNA of the CDR3 is TGTGCCAGCAGTTCGGAGGCAACTAATGAAAAACTGTTTTTT. Translated, it gives CASSSEATNEKLFF. The variable domain in full, completed from reference TRBV5-8 and TRBJ1-4, reads EAGVTQSPTHLIKTRGQQATLRCSPISGHTSVYWYQQALGLGLQFLLWYDEGEERNRGNFPPRFSGRQFPNYSSELNVNALELEDSALYLCASSSEATNEKLFFGSGTQLSVL.

This clone was counted between two and nine times. The genes are TRBV4-3 and TRBJ1-4; 7 bases agree with TRBD1. CDR3 length equals 16 residues. V gave up 2 bases and J gave up 7 bases; unmatched junction bases: 10. Germline V CDR1 and CDR2: LGHNA, YSLEER. The CDR3 reads CASSQRRDRGGEKLFF. The CDR3 nucleotides are TGCGCCAGCAGCCAAAGAAGGGACAGAGGGGGTGAAAAACTGTTTTTT.

This chain uses TRBV15 with TRBJ1-3, with a possible D match to TRBD1 (5 bases). Trimming took off 5 bases at V and 0 bases at J, with 11 bases between the two ends. Germline-derived CDR1 and CDR2 are LNHNV and YYDKDF (reference sequence). The CDR3 is made up of 15 amino acids. CDR3 bases: TGTGCCACCAGCTGTGGGGGGGGCTCTGGAAACACCATATATTTT. Residues: CATSCGGGSGNTIYF.

The chain employs TRBV4-2 and TRBJ1-5; D uncertain. The V end lost 1 base, the J end lost 2 bases, and 9 bases lay between the germline ends. The CDR3 length is 15 residues. Germline V gives CDR1 LGHNA, CDR2 YNFKEQ. This chain's CDR3 is CASSQGGEGNQPQHF. CDR3 bases: TGTGCCAGCAGCCAAGGTGGGGAGGGCAATCAGCCCCAGCATTTT.

V usage is TRBV6-1 and J usage is TRBJ2-7, with 8 bases identical to TRBD2. CDR1 is MNHNS, CDR2 SASEGT, per germline. V shed 6 bases, J shed 2 bases, and the junction held 9 bases outside the gene matches. The CDR3 runs to 15 residues. CDR3 coding DNA: TGTGCCAGCAGAGGTACCGGGACTAGACCCTACGAGCAGTACTTC. The encoded protein is CASRGTGTRPYEQYF.

V gene TRBV7-2 combines with J gene TRBJ1-5; 9 nucleotides agree with TRBD1. From germline, CDR1 is SGHTA and CDR2 FQGNSA. The CDR3 has 16 amino acids. J lost 3 bases, V lost 6 bases, and 9 bases had no gene match. The chain's CDR3 is CASSDSGTGHNQPQHF. CDR3 DNA: TGTGCCAGCAGTGACTCCGGGACAGGGCACAATCAGCCCCAGCATTTT.

The V and J genes are TRBV14 and TRBJ2-3; 9 bases line up with TRBD1. Germline V lookup: CDR1 SGHDN, CDR2 FVKESK. V lost 4 bases to trimming and J lost 2 bases; unmatched junction nucleotides: 7. The CDR3 runs to 16 residues. The CDR3: CASSPVGQGITDTQYF. In nucleotides, the CDR3 is TGTGCCAGCAGCCCGGTGGGACAGGGCATCACAGATACGCAGTATTTT.

The chain is built from TRBV29-1 and TRBJ1-1, with 9 bases identical to TRBD1. This CDR3 has 15 residues. The V and J ends lost 0 bases and 10 bases, in that order; junction bases with no gene match: 12. Germline lookup yields CDR1 SQVTM and CDR2 ANQGSEA. CDR3 nucleotides: TGCAGCGTTGAAGACCGGACAGGGGCCGCTAATATAGCTTTCTTT. It is translated as CSVEDRTGAANIAFF.

The chain combines TRBV18 with TRBJ2-4; 10 bases are shared with TRBD1. V was pared by 2 bases and J by 9 bases, with 16 bases of the junction left unmatched. Germline lookup yields CDR1 KGHSH and CDR2 LQKENI. The length of the CDR3 is 18 residues. CDR3 in DNA: TGTGCCAGCTCACCATCGTACAGCCGACAGGGGGCGCGGGTCATTCAGTACTTC. This sequence encodes CASSPSYSRQGARVIQYF.

This rearrangement joins TRBV6-5 to TRBJ1-2; 7 positions match TRBD1. The CDR3 has 12 residues. CDR1 and CDR2 from the germline V gene are MNHEY and SVGAGI. The junction had 0 bases not matched to a gene; V was cut back by 2 bases and J by 6 bases. Here the CDR3 reads CASSYTGDGYTF. DNA of the CDR3: TGTGCCAGCAGTTACACAGGGGATGGCTACACCTTC.